This entry describes one T cell receptor (beta chain). What it recognizes is unknown. These data belong to a study of T cell repertoires in cytomegalovirus infection. Overall study context: Both a matching HLA type and CMV infection were indicated by public TCR beta signatures.

Trimming took off 2 bases at V and 3 bases at J, with 5 bases between the two ends. CDR1 is MNHEY and CDR2 is SVGEGT in the germline V gene. The CDR3 is 13 residues long. One entry per CDR3 protein results from TCRdb running MiXCR on the reads. Among 570,000 or so distinct CDR3 sequences listed, approximately 40% were seen once. This sequence originates from a human donor in good health (CMV status not recorded). Some clones in this sample may be carry-over from other donors' samples. The chain uses TRBV6-2 or TRBV6-3 and TRBJ2-4; D ambiguous. The material was cultured PBMCs, obtained from culture after CMV antigen stimulation. CDR3 residues: CASSYGGKNIQYF. In DNA, the CDR3 is TGTGCCAGCAGTTACGGCGGCAAAAACATTCAGTACTTC.